This is a list of T cell receptor beta chains from one sample in a study of OX40 agonist ivuxolimab in advanced cancers. Assay used: immunoSEQ multiplex PCR; TCRdb lists only in-frame clones, some missing. This sample has about 140,000 clones, with around 93% found just once. This specimen consisted of CD4+ or CD8+ T cells sorted from blood, obtained in a trial of the OX40 agonist ivuxolimab. The receptor set was obtained from an adult with an advanced solid tumor such as melanoma, head and neck, liver or kidney cancer. Both conserved end residues are part of each CDR3. Only part of the rows carry a size: once, few, many, or a class if the clone is expanded.

size,J,length,V,CDR3
-,TRBJ2-7,14,TRBV19,CASSRLAGTYEQYF
-,TRBJ2-2,18,TRBV28,CASSLSIGTSVNTGELFF
-,TRBJ2-1,14,TRBV5-4,CASSQASGVVEQFF
-,TRBJ1-2,16,TRBV30,CAWSVQAGIANYGYTF
-,TRBJ2-6,15,TRBV7-2,CASRPVLKGANVLTF
-,TRBJ2-1,12,TRBV5-4,CASSYYRNEQFF
-,TRBJ1-6,18,TRBV23-1,CASSQSGRSSSYNSPLHF
-,TRBJ1-1,14,TRBV7-9,CASSPRQGLSEAFF
-,TRBJ1-2,14,TRBV28,CASSLLRGTRGYTF
-,TRBJ2-7,14,TRBV28,CASSPGQVRYEQYF
-,TRBJ2-7,17,TRBV5-1,CASSFDTTSGSSYEQYF
-,TRBJ1-4,15,TRBV19,CASSPSQGTNEKLFF
-,TRBJ1-2,13,TRBV27,CASSFSKDYGYTF
-,TRBJ2-7,14,TRBV30,CAWSVWGRSYEQYF
-,TRBJ1-2,12,TRBV6-1,CASEIQGGGYTF
once,TRBJ2-3,14,TRBV7-2,CASSLLRDTDTQYF
-,TRBJ2-5,18,TRBV4-3,CASSQDAGIGGGRGTQYF
-,TRBJ2-3,16,TRBV9,CASSVAAGGSTDTQYF
-,TRBJ1-5,14,TRBV19,CASTGTGAKQPQHF
-,TRBJ1-1,15,TRBV18,CASSPRQGANTEAFF
-,TRBJ2-7,20,TRBV19,CASSIGGALRGAGPPYEQYF
-,TRBJ2-5,21,TRBV4-3,CASSQDLIGTSGRKGWETQYF
-,TRBJ1-1,15,TRBV7-2,CASSLRAGKATEAFF
-,TRBJ2-2,16,TRBV11-3,CASSDRLAGNTGELFF
-,TRBJ2-3,18,TRBV11-2,CASSTRTSGRGSTDTQYF
-,TRBJ2-2,18,TRBV11-2,CASSSRQGIPLNTGELFF
-,TRBJ1-2,17,TRBV7-2,CASSLTGSRYSSYGYTF
-,TRBJ2-3,15,TRBV5-1,CASATSGGPTDTQYF